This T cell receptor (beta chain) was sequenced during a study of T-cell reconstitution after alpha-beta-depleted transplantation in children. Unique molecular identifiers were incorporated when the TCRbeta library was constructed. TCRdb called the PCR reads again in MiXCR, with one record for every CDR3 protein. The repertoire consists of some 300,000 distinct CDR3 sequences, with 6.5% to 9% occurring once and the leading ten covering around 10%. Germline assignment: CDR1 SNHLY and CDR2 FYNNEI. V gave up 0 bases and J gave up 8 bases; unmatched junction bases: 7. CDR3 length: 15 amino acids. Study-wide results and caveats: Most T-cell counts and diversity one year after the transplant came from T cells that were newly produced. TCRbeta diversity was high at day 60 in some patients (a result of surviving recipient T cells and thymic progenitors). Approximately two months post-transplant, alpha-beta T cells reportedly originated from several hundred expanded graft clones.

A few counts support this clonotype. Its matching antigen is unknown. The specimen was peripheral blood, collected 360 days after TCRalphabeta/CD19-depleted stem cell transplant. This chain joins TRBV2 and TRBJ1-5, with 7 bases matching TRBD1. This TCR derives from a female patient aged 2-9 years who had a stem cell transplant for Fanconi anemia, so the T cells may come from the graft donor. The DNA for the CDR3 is TGTGCCAGCAGTGAAGCGCTTCAGGGGGTGAAGCCCCAGCATTTT. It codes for CASSEALQGVKPQHF.